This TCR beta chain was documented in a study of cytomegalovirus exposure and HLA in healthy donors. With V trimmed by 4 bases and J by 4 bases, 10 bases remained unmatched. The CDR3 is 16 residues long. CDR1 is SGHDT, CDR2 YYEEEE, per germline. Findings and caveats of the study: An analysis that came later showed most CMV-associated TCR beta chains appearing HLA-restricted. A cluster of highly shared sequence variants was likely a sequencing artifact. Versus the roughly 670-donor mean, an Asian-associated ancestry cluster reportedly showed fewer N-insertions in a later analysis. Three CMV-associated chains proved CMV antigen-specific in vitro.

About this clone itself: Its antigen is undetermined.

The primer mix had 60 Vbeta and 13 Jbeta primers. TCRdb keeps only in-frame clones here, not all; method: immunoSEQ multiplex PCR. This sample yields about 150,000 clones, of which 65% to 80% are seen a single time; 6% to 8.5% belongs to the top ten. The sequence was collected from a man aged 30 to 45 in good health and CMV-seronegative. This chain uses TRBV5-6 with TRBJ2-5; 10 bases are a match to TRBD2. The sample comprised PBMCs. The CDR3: CASSVTLAGVGETQYF. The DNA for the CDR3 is TGTGCCAGCAGCGTCACTCTAGCGGGAGTAGGAGAGACCCAGTACTTC.